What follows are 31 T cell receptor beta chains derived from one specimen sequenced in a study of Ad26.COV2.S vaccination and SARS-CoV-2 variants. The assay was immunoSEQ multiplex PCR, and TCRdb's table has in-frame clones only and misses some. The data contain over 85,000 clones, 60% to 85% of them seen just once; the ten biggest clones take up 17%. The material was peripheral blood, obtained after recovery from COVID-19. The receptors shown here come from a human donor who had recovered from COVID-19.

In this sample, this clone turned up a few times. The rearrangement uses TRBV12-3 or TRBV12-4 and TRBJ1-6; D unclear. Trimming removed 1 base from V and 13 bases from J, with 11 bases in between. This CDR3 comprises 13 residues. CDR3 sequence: CASSLEGQTPLHF. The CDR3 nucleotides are TGTGCCAGCAGTTTAGAGGGCCAGACGCCCCTCCACTTT.

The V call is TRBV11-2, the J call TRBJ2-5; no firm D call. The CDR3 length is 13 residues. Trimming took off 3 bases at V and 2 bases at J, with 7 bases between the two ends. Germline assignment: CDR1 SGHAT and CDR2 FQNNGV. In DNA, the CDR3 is TGTGCCAGCAGCTTGGATGTACAAGAGACCCAGTACTTC. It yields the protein CASSLDVQETQYF.

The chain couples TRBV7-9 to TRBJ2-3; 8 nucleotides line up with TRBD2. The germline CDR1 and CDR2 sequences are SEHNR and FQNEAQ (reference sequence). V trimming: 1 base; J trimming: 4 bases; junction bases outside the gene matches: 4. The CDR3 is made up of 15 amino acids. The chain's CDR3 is CASSLGRGAPDTQYF. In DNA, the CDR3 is TGTGCCAGCAGCTTAGGGCGGGGGGCCCCAGATACGCAGTATTTT. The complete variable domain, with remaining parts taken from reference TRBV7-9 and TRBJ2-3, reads DTGVSQNPRHKITKRGQNVTFRCDPISEHNRLYWYRQTLGQGPEFLTYFQNEAQLEKSRLLSDRFSAERPKGSFSTLEIQRTEQGDSAMYLCASSLGRGAPDTQYFGPGTRLTVL.

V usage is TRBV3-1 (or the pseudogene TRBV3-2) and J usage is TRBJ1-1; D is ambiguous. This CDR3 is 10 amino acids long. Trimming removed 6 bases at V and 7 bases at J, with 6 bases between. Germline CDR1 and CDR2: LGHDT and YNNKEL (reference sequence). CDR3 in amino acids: CASRGREAFF. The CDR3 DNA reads TGTGCCAGCAGGGGTCGTGAAGCTTTCTTT.

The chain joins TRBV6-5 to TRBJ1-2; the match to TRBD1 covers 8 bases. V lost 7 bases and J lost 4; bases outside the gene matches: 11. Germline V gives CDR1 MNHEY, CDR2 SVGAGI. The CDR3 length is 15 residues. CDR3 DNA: TGTGCCAGCATTCGGACAGGGCGCGGGACCTATGGCTACACCTTC. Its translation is CASIRTGRGTYGYTF.

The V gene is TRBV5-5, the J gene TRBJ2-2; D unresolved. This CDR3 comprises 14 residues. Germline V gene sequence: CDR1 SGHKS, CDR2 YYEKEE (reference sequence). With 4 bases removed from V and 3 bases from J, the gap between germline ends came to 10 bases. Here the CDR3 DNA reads TGTGCCAGCAGCCAGGACGAGTACACCGGGGAGCTGTTTTTT. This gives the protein CASSQDEYTGELFF.

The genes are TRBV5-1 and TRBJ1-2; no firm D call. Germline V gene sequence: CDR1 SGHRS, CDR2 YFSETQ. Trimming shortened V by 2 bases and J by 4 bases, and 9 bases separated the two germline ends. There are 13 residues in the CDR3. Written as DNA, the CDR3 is TGCGCCAGCAGCTTAGCGGATGGCTATGGCTACACCTTC. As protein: CASSLADGYGYTF.

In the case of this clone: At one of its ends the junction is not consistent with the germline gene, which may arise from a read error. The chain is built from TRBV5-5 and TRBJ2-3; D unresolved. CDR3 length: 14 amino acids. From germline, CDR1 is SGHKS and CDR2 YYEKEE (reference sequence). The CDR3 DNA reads TGTGCCAGCAACTTGGCATTAATCACAGATACGCAGTATTTT. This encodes CASNLALITDTQYF.

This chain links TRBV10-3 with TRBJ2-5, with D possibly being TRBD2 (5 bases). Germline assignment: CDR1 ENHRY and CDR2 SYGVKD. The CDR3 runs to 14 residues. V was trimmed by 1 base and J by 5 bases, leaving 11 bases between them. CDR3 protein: CAISELAPGETQYF. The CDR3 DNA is TGTGCCATCAGTGAGTTAGCGCCTGGGGAGACCCAGTACTTC.

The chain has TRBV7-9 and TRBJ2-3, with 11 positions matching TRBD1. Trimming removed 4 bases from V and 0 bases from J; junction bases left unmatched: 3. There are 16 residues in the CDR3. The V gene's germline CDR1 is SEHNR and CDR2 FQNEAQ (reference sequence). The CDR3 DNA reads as TGTGCCAGCAGCTCAGGGGACAGGGGGAGCACAGATACGCAGTATTTT. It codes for CASSSGDRGSTDTQYF.

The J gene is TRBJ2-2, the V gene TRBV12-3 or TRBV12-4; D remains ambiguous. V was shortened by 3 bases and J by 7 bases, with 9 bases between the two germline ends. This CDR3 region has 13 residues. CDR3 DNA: TGTGCCAGCAGTTTCGGTTTCCTCGGGGAGCTGTTTTTT. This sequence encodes CASSFGFLGELFF.

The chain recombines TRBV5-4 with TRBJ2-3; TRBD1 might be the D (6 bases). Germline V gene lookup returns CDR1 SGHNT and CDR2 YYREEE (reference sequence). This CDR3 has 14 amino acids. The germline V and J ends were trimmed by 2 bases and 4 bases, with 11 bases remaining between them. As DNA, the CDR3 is TGTGCCAGCAGCTTCCAGGGGCGGGCAGATACGCAGTATTTT. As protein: CASSFQGRADTQYF.

The chain's CDR3 is CSVVSKPTDSSLYGYTF. The CDR3 bases are TGCAGCGTTGTCTCTAAACCTACTGACAGTTCTCTTTATGGCTACACCTTC. The rearrangement uses TRBV29-1 and TRBJ1-2; maybe TRBD1 (5 bases). CDR3 size: 17 residues. V lost 4 bases to trimming and J lost 5 bases, with 26 bases between them. Germline CDR1 SQVTM, CDR2 ANQGSEA.

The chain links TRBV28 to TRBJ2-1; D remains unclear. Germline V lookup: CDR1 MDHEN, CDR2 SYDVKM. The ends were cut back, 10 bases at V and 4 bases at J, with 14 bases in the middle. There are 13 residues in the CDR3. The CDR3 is CATRTALYNEQFF. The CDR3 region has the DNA TGTGCCACGCGTACTGCCCTATACAATGAGCAGTTCTTC.

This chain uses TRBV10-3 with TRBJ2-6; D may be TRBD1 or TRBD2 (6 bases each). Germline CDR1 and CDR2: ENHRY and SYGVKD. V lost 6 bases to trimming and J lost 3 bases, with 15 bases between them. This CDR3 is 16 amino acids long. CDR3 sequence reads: CAISKGGGDGANVLTF. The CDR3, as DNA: TGTGCCATCAGCAAGGGGGGCGGGGATGGGGCCAACGTCCTGACTTTC.

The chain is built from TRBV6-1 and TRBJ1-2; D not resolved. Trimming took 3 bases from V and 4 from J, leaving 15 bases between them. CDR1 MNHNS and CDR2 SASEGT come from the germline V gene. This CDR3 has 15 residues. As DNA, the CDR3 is TGTGCCAGCAGTGAGAGGGCGGCCCGGATCTATGGCTACACCTTC. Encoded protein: CASSERAARIYGYTF.

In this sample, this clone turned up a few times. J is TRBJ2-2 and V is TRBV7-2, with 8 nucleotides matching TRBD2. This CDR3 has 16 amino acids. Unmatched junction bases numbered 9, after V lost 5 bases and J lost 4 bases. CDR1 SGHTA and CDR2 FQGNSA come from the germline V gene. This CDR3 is CASSLSSGGTTGELFF. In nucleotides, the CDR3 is TGTGCCAGCAGCCTCTCCTCGGGGGGGACCACCGGGGAGCTGTTTTTT.

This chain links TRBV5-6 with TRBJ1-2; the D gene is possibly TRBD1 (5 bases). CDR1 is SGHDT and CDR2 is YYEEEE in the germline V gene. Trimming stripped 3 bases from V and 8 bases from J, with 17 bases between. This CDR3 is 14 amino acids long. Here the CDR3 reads CASSSDYGAEGYTF. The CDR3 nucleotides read TGTGCCAGCAGCTCGGATTATGGGGCGGAAGGCTACACCTTC.

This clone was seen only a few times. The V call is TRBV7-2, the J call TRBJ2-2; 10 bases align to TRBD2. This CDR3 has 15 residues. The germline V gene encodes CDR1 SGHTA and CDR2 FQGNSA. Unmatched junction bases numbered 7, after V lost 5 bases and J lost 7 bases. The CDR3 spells CASSLGLAAGGELFF. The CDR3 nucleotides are TGTGCCAGCAGCCTAGGACTAGCGGCTGGCGGGGAGCTGTTTTTT.

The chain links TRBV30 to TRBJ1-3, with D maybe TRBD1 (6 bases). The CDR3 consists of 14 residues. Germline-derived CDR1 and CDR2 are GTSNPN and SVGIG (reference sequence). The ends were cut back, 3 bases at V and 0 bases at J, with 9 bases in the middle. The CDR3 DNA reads TGTGCCTGGAGCCAGGGGTACTCTGGAAACACCATATATTTT. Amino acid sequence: CAWSQGYSGNTIYF.

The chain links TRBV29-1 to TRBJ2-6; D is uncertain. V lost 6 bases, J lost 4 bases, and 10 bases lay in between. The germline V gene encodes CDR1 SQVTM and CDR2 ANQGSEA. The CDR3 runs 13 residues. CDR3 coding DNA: TGCAGCGTATCGCAGTCCGGGGCCAACGTCCTGACTTTC. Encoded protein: CSVSQSGANVLTF.

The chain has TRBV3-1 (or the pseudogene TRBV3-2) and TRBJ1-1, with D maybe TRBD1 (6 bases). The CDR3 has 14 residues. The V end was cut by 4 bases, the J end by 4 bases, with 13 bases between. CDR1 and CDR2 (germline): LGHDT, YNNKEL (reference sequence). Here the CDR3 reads CASSRGGAGTEAFF. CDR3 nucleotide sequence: TGTGCCAGCAGCCGGGGGGGGGCGGGCACTGAAGCTTTCTTT.

The chain's CDR3 is CASSLVSREEAFF. In DNA, the CDR3 is TGTGCCAGCAGCTTAGTGTCTCGGGAGGAAGCTTTCTTT. The genes are TRBV7-9 and TRBJ1-1; no clear D. V was clipped by 1 base and J by 8 bases, with 11 bases between them. CDR3 length: 13 residues. Germline lookup yields CDR1 SEHNR and CDR2 FQNEAQ (reference sequence).

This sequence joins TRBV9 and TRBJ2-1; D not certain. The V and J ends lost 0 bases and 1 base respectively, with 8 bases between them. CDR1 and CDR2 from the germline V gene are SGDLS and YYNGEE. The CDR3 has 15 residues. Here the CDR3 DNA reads TGTGCCAGCAGCGTAGTTGGTGGATCCTACAATGAGCAGTTCTTC. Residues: CASSVVGGSYNEQFF.

CDR3 sequence reads: CASSSTIYNYGYTF. The CDR3 DNA follows: TGTGCCAGCAGCTCGACTATTTATAACTATGGCTACACCTTC. The chain couples TRBV7-9 to TRBJ1-2, with D uncertain. The CDR3 extends over 14 amino acids. V was clipped by 4 bases and J by 1 base, with 10 bases between them. CDR1 is SEHNR, CDR2 FQNEAQ, per germline (reference sequence).

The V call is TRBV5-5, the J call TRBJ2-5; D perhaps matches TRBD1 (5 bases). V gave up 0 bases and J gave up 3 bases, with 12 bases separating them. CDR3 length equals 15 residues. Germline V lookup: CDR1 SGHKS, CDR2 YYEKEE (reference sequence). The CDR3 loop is CASSLGARVEETQYF. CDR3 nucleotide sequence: TGTGCCAGCAGCTTGGGGGCCAGGGTCGAAGAGACCCAGTACTTC.

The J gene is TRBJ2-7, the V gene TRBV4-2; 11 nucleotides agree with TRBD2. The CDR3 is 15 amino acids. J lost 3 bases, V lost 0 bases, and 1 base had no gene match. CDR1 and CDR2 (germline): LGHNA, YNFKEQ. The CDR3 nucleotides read TGTGCCAGCAGCCAAGAGGGGACTAGCGGCTACGAGCAGTACTTC. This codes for CASSQEGTSGYEQYF.

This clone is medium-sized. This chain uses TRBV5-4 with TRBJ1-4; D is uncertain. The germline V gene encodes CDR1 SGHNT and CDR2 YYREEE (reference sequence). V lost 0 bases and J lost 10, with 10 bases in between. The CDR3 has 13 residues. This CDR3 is CASSLASSAKLFF. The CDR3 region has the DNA TGTGCCAGCAGCTTGGCATCTTCAGCAAAACTGTTTTTT.

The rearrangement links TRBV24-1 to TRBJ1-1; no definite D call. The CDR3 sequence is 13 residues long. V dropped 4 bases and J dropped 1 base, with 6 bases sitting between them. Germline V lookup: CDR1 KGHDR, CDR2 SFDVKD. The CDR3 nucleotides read TGTGCCACCAGTGAGACCGAGAACACTGAAGCTTTCTTT. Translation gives CATSETENTEAFF.

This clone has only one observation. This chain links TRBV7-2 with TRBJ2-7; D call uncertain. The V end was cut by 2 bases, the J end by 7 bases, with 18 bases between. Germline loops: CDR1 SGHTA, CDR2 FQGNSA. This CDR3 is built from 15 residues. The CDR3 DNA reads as TGTGCCAGCAGCTTAAGGCCCCCCCCAATTAGTGAGCAGTACTTC. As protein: CASSLRPPPISEQYF. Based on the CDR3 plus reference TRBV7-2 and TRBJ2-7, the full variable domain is GAGVSQSPSNKVTEKGKDVELRCDPISGHTALYWYRQSLGQGLEFLIYFQGNSAPDKSGLPSDRFSAERTGGSVSTLTIQRTQQEDSAVYLCASSLRPPPISEQYFGPGTRLTVT.

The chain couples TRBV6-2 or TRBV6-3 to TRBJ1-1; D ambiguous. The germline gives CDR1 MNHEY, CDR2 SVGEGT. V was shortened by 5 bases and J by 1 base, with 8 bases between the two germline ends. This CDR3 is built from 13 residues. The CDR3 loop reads CASSPVRNTEAFF. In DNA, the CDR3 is TGTGCCAGCAGTCCGGTGAGGAACACTGAAGCTTTCTTT.